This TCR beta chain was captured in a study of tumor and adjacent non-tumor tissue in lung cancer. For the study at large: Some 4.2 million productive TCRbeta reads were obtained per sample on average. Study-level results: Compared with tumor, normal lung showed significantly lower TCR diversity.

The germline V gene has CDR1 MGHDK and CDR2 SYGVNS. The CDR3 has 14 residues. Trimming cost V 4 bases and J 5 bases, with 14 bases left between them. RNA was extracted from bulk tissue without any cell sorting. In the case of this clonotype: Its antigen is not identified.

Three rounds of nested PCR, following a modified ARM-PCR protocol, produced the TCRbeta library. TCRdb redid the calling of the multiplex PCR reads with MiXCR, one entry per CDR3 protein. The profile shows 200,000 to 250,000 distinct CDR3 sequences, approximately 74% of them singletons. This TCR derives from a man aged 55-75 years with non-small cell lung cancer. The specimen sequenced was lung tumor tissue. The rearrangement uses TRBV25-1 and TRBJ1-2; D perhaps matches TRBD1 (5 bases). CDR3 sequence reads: CASSGGAGLYGYTF. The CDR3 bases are TGTGCCAGCAGTGGAGGGGCCGGACTATATGGCTACACCTTC.